These 27 T cell receptor beta chains came from one sample sequenced in a study of blood T cell repertoires in COVID-19. Sequencing was performed with immunoSEQ multiplex PCR; in TCRdb, only in-frame clones are kept and a portion is missing. The table has roughly 300,000 clones, approximately 87% seen once; the top ten hold about 7.8%. The sequenced material came from peripheral blood. Every receptor here comes from a woman aged 45-65 years who had recovered from COVID-19.

In DNA, the CDR3 is TGTGCCAGCAGCCCCTCCCAGGGAAGCCAGCATTTT. Translated, it gives CASSPSQGSQHF. V and J are TRBV7-8 and TRBJ1-5; tentatively, D is TRBD1 (5 bases). Per germline, CDR1 SGHVS and CDR2 FQNEAQ. With 5 bases removed from V and 12 bases from J, the gap between germline ends came to 14 bases. This CDR3 has 12 residues. Drawing the rest from reference TRBV7-8 and TRBJ1-5, the complete variable domain is GAGVSQSPRYKVAKRGQDVALRCDPISGHVSLFWYQQALGQGPEFLTYFQNEAQLDKSGLPSDRFFAERPEGSVSTLKIQRTQQEDSAVYLCASSPSQGSQHFGDGTRLSIL.

This rearrangement joins TRBV10-1 to TRBJ2-2, with D maybe TRBD2 (7 bases). V lost 2 bases and J lost 4, with 17 bases in between. Germline CDR1 and CDR2: WNHNN and SYGVQD (reference sequence). This CDR3 comprises 17 residues. CDR3 amino acids: CASSEMWGGRGTGELFF. The CDR3 region has the DNA TGCGCCAGCAGTGAGATGTGGGGGGGCCGGGGCACCGGGGAGCTGTTTTTT.

The genes are TRBV11-2 and TRBJ2-2; D is ambiguous. Trimming removed 2 bases from V and 2 bases from J, with 6 bases in between. CDR1 SGHAT and CDR2 FQNNGV come from the germline V gene. CDR3 length: 14 residues. The CDR3 coding sequence is TGTGCCAGCAGCTTAAACAGAAACACCGGGGAGCTGTTTTTT. Its translation is CASSLNRNTGELFF.

Only one count was recorded for this clone. The chain employs TRBV5-6 and TRBJ2-7; TRBD1 agrees at 9 bases. J lost 6 bases, V lost 4 bases, and 5 bases had no gene match. CDR3 size: 13 residues. Germline V gene sequence: CDR1 SGHDT, CDR2 YYEEEE. The CDR3: CASSGGTGIEQYF. CDR3 coding DNA: TGTGCCAGCAGCGGCGGGACAGGGATCGAGCAGTACTTC.

This clone turned up a few times. V and J are TRBV4-3 and TRBJ2-7; 10 bases are shared with TRBD2. Germline CDR1 LGHNA, CDR2 YSLEER. This CDR3 has 16 amino acids. Trimming took 3 bases from V and 7 from J; bases not matched to a gene: 12. CDR3 region: CASSQGEREGREEQYF. DNA of the CDR3: TGCGCCAGCAGCCAGGGGGAGCGGGAGGGCCGGGAAGAGCAGTACTTC.

This clone was counted between two and nine times. V and J are TRBV10-1 and TRBJ1-1, with D unresolved. The CDR3 runs 12 residues. Trimming shortened V by 11 bases and J by 7 bases, and 17 bases separated the two germline ends. Looked up from germline, CDR1 is WNHNN and CDR2 is SYGVQD (reference sequence). CDR3 nucleotide sequence: TGCGCCGCTTGGACTAAAGCCGGTGAAGCTTTCTTT. Residues: CAAWTKAGEAFF.

The chain links TRBV10-3 to TRBJ1-1, with 11 bases lining up with TRBD1. Germline loops: CDR1 ENHRY, CDR2 SYGVKD. The junction had 6 bases not matched to a gene; V was cut back by 7 bases and J by 2 bases. CDR3 length: 15 residues. CDR3 coding DNA: TGTGCCATCATGAAGGGGACAGGGGGAAACACTGAAGCTTTCTTT. Protein product: CAIMKGTGGNTEAFF.

The J gene is TRBJ1-1, the V gene TRBV7-2, with 8 bases lining up with TRBD1. CDR1 and CDR2 (germline): SGHTA, FQGNSA. The junction had 15 bases not matched to a gene; V was cut back by 5 bases and J by 4 bases. The CDR3 is 17 amino acids. CDR3 residues: CASSRGGTGAFLTEAFF. The CDR3 bases are TGTGCCAGCAGCAGGGGGGGGACAGGTGCATTTCTCACTGAAGCTTTCTTT. Based on the CDR3 plus reference TRBV7-2 and TRBJ1-1, the full variable domain is GAGVSQSPSNKVTEKGKDVELRCDPISGHTALYWYRQSLGQGLEFLIYFQGNSAPDKSGLPSDRFSAERTGGSVSTLTIQRTQQEDSAVYLCASSRGGTGAFLTEAFFGQGTRLTVV.

J is TRBJ2-2 and V is TRBV9, with a weak D call TRBD2 (6 bases). The germline V gene encodes CDR1 SGDLS and CDR2 YYNGEE. The length of the CDR3 is 14 residues. Trimming left V 6 bases short and J 0 bases short, with 9 bases between. DNA for the CDR3: TGTGCCAGCATGGAGGGAACGAACACCGGGGAGCTGTTTTTT. As protein: CASMEGTNTGELFF. Filled out from reference TRBV9 and TRBJ2-2, the complete variable domain reads DSGVTQTPKHLITATGQRVTLRCSPRSGDLSVYWYQQSLDQGLQFLIQYYNGEERAKGNILERFSAQQFPDLHSELNLSSLELGDSALYFCASMEGTNTGELFFGEGSRLTVL.

The V and J genes are TRBV19 and TRBJ2-2; TRBD1 is a possible D gene (6 bases). The V and J ends lost 5 bases and 6 bases respectively, with 16 bases between them. The germline gives CDR1 LNHDA, CDR2 SQIVND (reference sequence). This CDR3 is built from 15 residues. CDR3 DNA: TGTGCCAGTAGTGGGCAGGGGCAACTTTCCGGGGAGCTGTTTTTT. This sequence encodes CASSGQGQLSGELFF.

This chain links TRBV18 with TRBJ2-7; 12 nucleotides match TRBD2. The CDR3 length is 14 residues. Germline loops: CDR1 KGHSH, CDR2 LQKENI. Unmatched junction bases numbered 1, after V lost 5 bases and J lost 2 bases. The CDR3 protein is CASSTSGRTYEQYF. In DNA form, the CDR3 reads TGTGCCAGCTCAACTAGCGGGAGGACCTACGAGCAGTACTTC. The complete variable domain, with remaining parts taken from reference TRBV18 and TRBJ2-7, reads NAGVMQNPRHLVRRRGQEARLRCSPMKGHSHVYWYRQLPEEGLKFMVYLQKENIIDESGMPKERFSAEFPKEGPSILRIQQVVRGDSAAYFCASSTSGRTYEQYFGPGTRLTVT.

V usage is TRBV5-1 and J usage is TRBJ2-7; 13 bases are a match to TRBD2. The CDR3 sequence is 16 residues long. V trimming: 0 bases; J trimming: 7 bases; junction bases outside the gene matches: 7. CDR1 and CDR2 (germline): SGHRS, YFSETQ. The CDR3 DNA reads as TGCGCCAGCAGCTTGGTAGGGGGACTAGCGGGAAGGGAGCAGTACTTC. Amino acid sequence: CASSLVGGLAGREQYF.

V gene TRBV15 combines with J gene TRBJ2-2; 14 bases fit TRBD2. Germline assignment: CDR1 LNHNV and CDR2 YYDKDF (reference sequence). V dropped 0 bases and J dropped 5; count of bases not matched to a gene: 2. The CDR3 covers 17 residues. CDR3 residues: CATSRDRTSGRTGELFF. DNA for the CDR3: TGTGCCACCAGCAGAGATCGGACTAGCGGGAGGACCGGGGAGCTGTTTTTT.

The V and J genes are TRBV3-1 (or the pseudogene TRBV3-2) and TRBJ2-7; possibly TRBD1 for D (6 bases). This CDR3 region has 13 residues. Germline V gene sequence: CDR1 LGHDT, CDR2 YNNKEL (reference sequence). Trimming left V 5 bases short and J 2 bases short, with 10 bases between. CDR3 protein: CASSLQGPYEQYF. DNA for the CDR3: TGTGCCAGCAGCTTACAGGGTCCCTACGAGCAGTACTTC.

The chain links TRBV11-2 to TRBJ2-7; weak D call: TRBD2 (5 bases). With 5 bases removed from V and 7 bases from J, the gap between germline ends came to 18 bases. Germline V lookup: CDR1 SGHAT, CDR2 FQNNGV. There are 14 residues in the CDR3. CDR3 nucleotide sequence: TGTGCCAGCAGCCTGGCCCCCTCATCGGGAGAGCAGTACTTC. Amino acids: CASSLAPSSGEQYF.

This clone was counted only a few times. The V and J genes are TRBV7-2 and TRBJ2-7; D unresolved. The germline V and J ends were trimmed by 1 base and 0 bases, with 10 bases remaining between them. The CDR3 sequence is 15 residues long. Germline CDR1 SGHTA, CDR2 FQGNSA. The CDR3 coding sequence is TGTGCCAGCAGCTTAGGCTCTCTAAGCTCCTACGAGCAGTACTTC. Translation: CASSLGSLSSYEQYF.

This sequence joins TRBV19 and TRBJ2-3; tentative D call: TRBD2 (6 bases). The germline V and J ends were trimmed by 2 bases and 2 bases, with 8 bases remaining between them. Germline V gene sequence: CDR1 LNHDA, CDR2 SQIVND (reference sequence). This CDR3 is built from 14 residues. CDR3 sequence (DNA): TGTGCCAGTAGTATAACGCGGGACACAGATACGCAGTATTTT. Protein product: CASSITRDTDTQYF.

The chain recombines TRBV28 with TRBJ1-1; D unclear. This CDR3 region has 17 residues. V was shortened by 3 bases and J by 2 bases, with 19 bases between the two germline ends. Germline CDR1 is MDHEN and CDR2 is SYDVKM. CDR3 nucleotides: TGTGCCAGCAGTTTTGAATCGGGGTGGAATTACAACACTGAAGCTTTCTTT. Its translation is CASSFESGWNYNTEAFF.

The chain employs TRBV4-2 and TRBJ2-6; 9 positions match TRBD2. Looked up from germline, CDR1 is LGHNA and CDR2 is YNFKEQ. This CDR3 region has 17 residues. With V trimmed by 1 base and J by 2 bases, 3 bases remained unmatched. The chain's CDR3 is CASSQGLAGPGANVLTF. The CDR3 coding sequence is TGTGCCAGCAGCCAAGGGCTAGCGGGACCTGGGGCCAACGTCCTGACTTTC.

J is TRBJ1-5 and V is TRBV2, with D unresolved. V was trimmed by 3 bases and J by 7 bases, leaving 7 bases between them. CDR1 and CDR2 from the germline V gene are SNHLY and FYNNEI. CDR3 length equals 12 residues. The CDR3 is CASSDPEQPQHF. Written as DNA, the CDR3 is TGTGCCAGCAGTGACCCCGAGCAGCCCCAGCATTTT. Complete variable domain (other parts from reference TRBV2 and TRBJ1-5): EPEVTQTPSHQVTQMGQEVILRCVPISNHLYFYWYRQILGQKVEFLVSFYNNEISEKSEIFDDQFSVERPDGSNFTLKIRSTKLEDSAMYFCASSDPEQPQHFGDGTRLSIL.

V is TRBV3-1 (or the pseudogene TRBV3-2) and J is TRBJ2-2; tentatively, D is TRBD2 (5 bases). The ends were cut back, 1 base at V and 8 bases at J, with 14 bases in the middle. The CDR3 length is 15 residues. Per the germline V gene, CDR1 is LGHDT and CDR2 is YNNKEL (reference sequence). DNA of the CDR3: TGTGCCAGCAGCCAAGGGGCCGGCCGGGGAGGGGAGCTGTTTTTT. Translating gives CASSQGAGRGGELFF.

V is TRBV7-3 and J is TRBJ2-3; D ambiguous. Germline CDR1 and CDR2: SGHTA and FQGTGA. CDR3 length: 13 residues. V gave up 5 bases and J gave up 8 bases, with 14 bases separating them. CDR3 in amino acids: CASSTTGIGTQYF. The CDR3 DNA follows: TGTGCCAGCAGCACGACTGGCATTGGTACGCAGTATTTT. Looking up the rest from reference TRBV7-3 and TRBJ2-3 gives the full variable domain: GAGVSQTPSNKVTEKGKYVELRCDPISGHTALYWYRQSLGQGPEFLIYFQGTGAADDSGLPNDRFFAVRPEGSVSTLKIQRTERGDSAVYLCASSTTGIGTQYFGPGTRLTVL.

The count of this clone is one. J is TRBJ2-1 and V is TRBV24-1; TRBD1 might be the D (6 bases). Germline loops: CDR1 KGHDR, CDR2 SFDVKD. The CDR3 totals 17 residues. V lost 3 bases to trimming and J lost 4 bases, with 18 bases between them. The CDR3 DNA sequence: TGTGCCACCAGTGATCCCCGAACAGGGCGAGGATACAATGAGCAGTTCTTC. Translating gives CATSDPRTGRGYNEQFF.

The rearrangement links TRBV28 to TRBJ1-6; D not certain. V was shortened by 3 bases and J by 3 bases, with 12 bases between the two germline ends. The CDR3 has 16 amino acids. Looked up from germline, CDR1 is MDHEN and CDR2 is SYDVKM. This CDR3 reads CASSFHASIYNSPLHF. The CDR3 nucleotides are TGTGCCAGCAGTTTTCATGCTAGCATCTATAATTCACCCCTCCACTTT.

The V gene is TRBV5-4, the J gene TRBJ2-5; TRBD1 matches 10 bases. From germline, CDR1 is SGHNT and CDR2 YYREEE (reference sequence). This CDR3 is 15 amino acids long. The V gene end was trimmed by 4 bases and the J gene end by 3 bases; junction bases not matched to a gene: 6. The CDR3 bases are TGTGCCAGCAGCAACCTGGGACAGGGGAAAGAGACCCAGTACTTC. This codes for CASSNLGQGKETQYF.

This clone was observed a single time. V gene TRBV18 combines with J gene TRBJ2-1; a weak D match, TRBD2 (5 bases). The CDR3 has 13 residues. V lost 5 bases and J 6 bases, leaving 11 bases between the germline ends. From germline, CDR1 is KGHSH and CDR2 LQKENI. DNA for the CDR3: TGTGCCAGCTCATTCGGGCGGGCCAATGAGCAGTTCTTC. It yields the protein CASSFGRANEQFF.

The chain carries TRBV5-1 and TRBJ2-3; D gene ambiguous. This CDR3 has 15 residues. V gave up 0 bases and J gave up 1 base, with 9 bases separating them. Germline-derived CDR1 and CDR2 are SGHRS and YFSETQ. CDR3 residues: CASSLGSVRTDTQYF. The CDR3 nucleotides read TGCGCCAGCAGCTTGGGCAGCGTGCGCACAGATACGCAGTATTTT.